These T cell receptor beta chains were read from a single sample in a study of monozygotic twins with inflammatory bowel disease. TCRdb reworked the 5' RACE reads into one entry per CDR3 protein, no DNA. Its listing shows hundreds of thousands of distinct CDR3 sequences. The source material was blood. All receptors derive from a human donor with ulcerative colitis or Crohn's disease, or a healthy co-twin of an affected twin (not recorded which). The CDR3 runs from the conserved cysteine through the conserved F or W.

j_call: TRBJ2-1
v_call: TRBV18
cdr3_aa: CASSPDPSNEQFF

j_call: TRBJ2-1
v_call: TRBV7-2
cdr3_aa: CASRSGGRYEQFF

j_call: TRBJ2-5
v_call: TRBV20-1
cdr3_aa: CSVGLAEETQYF

j_call: TRBJ2-1
v_call: TRBV7-2
cdr3_aa: CASSPRGLAGVVNEQFF

j_call: TRBJ2-1
v_call: TRBV11-3
cdr3_aa: CASSLGGSGIDNEQFF

j_call: TRBJ2-3
v_call: TRBV5-6
cdr3_aa: CASVAVSTDTQYF

j_call: TRBJ2-1
v_call: TRBV5-6
cdr3_aa: CASSRTSGPYNEQFF

j_call: TRBJ1-5
v_call: TRBV20-1
cdr3_aa: CSAREGTGGFNQPQHF

j_call: TRBJ2-1
v_call: TRBV5-1
cdr3_aa: CASSTRLAGSLNEQFF

j_call: TRBJ1-2
v_call: TRBV3-1
cdr3_aa: CASSQVDGYTF

j_call: TRBJ2-3
v_call: TRBV20-1
cdr3_aa: CSARASGSAIDTQYF

j_call: TRBJ2-7
v_call: TRBV5-1
cdr3_aa: CASNDRTSGTGEQYF

j_call: TRBJ2-1
v_call: TRBV12-3/TRBV12-4
cdr3_aa: CASSAWASGGNEQFF

j_call: TRBJ2-5
v_call: TRBV15
cdr3_aa: CATSTRTSGLTQYF

j_call: TRBJ1-5
v_call: TRBV28
cdr3_aa: CASIPRGQAIRGNQPQHF

j_call: TRBJ2-3
v_call: TRBV5-1
cdr3_aa: CASASGATSTDTQYF

j_call: TRBJ1-1
v_call: TRBV12-3/TRBV12-4
cdr3_aa: CASSRSNRGTEAFF

j_call: TRBJ1-3
v_call: TRBV2
cdr3_aa: CASRFQGRSSGNTIYF

j_call: TRBJ2-2
v_call: TRBV6-1
cdr3_aa: CASSPAGRAGELFF

j_call: TRBJ1-4
v_call: TRBV10-3
cdr3_aa: CAISESPSWGEKLFF

j_call: TRBJ2-5
v_call: TRBV20-1
cdr3_aa: CSARGPALETQYF

j_call: TRBJ1-3
v_call: TRBV6-1
cdr3_aa: CASSTDRAGNTIYF

j_call: TRBJ2-2
v_call: TRBV3-1
cdr3_aa: CASSLQGAGGELFF

j_call: TRBJ2-1
v_call: TRBV27
cdr3_aa: CASSRLAGDLNEQFF

j_call: TRBJ2-5
v_call: TRBV28
cdr3_aa: CASSFTSGGIGETQYF

j_call: TRBJ1-4
v_call: TRBV28
cdr3_aa: CASSLDRGNNEKLFF

j_call: TRBJ1-1
v_call: TRBV29-1
cdr3_aa: CSVEDPTEGTEAFF

j_call: TRBJ2-5
v_call: TRBV5-1
cdr3_aa: CASSLVSSGVQETQYF

j_call: TRBJ1-5
v_call: TRBV25-1
cdr3_aa: CASSPCPPSPQHF

j_call: TRBJ2-7
v_call: TRBV10-3
cdr3_aa: CAISAGTGDLEQYF

j_call: TRBJ2-3
v_call: TRBV20-1
cdr3_aa: CSAPKGGGGGDTQYF

j_call: TRBJ1-1
v_call: TRBV12-3/TRBV12-4
cdr3_aa: CASSPYRRTTEAFF

j_call: TRBJ2-7
v_call: TRBV4-2
cdr3_aa: CASSHLFLGSYEQYF

j_call: TRBJ1-5
v_call: TRBV5-1
cdr3_aa: CASSLGDFNNQPQHF

j_call: TRBJ2-2
v_call: TRBV20-1
cdr3_aa: CSAPGTRSGELFF

j_call: TRBJ2-2
v_call: TRBV7-2
cdr3_aa: CASSYSVNTGELFF

j_call: TRBJ2-1
v_call: TRBV9
cdr3_aa: CASSESGRDNEQFF

j_call: TRBJ2-1
v_call: TRBV5-1
cdr3_aa: CASSSGVNSYNEQFF

j_call: TRBJ2-2
v_call: TRBV11-3
cdr3_aa: CASSLGFPTVRSGGRDTGELFF